These 20 T cell receptor beta chains share one sample of origin, sequenced in a study of blood T cells in healthy people across ages. Next came a second PCR, run for roughly 6 to 11 cycles, which used a sample-barcoded 5' primer along with a J-beta primer mix. From the 5' RACE reads, TCRdb called clonotypes with MiXCR, one entry per CDR3 protein. The sample contains some 930,000 distinct CDR3 sequences, just under 30% of which appear only once. These data were also filed under a second study, of T cells of mothers and their children.

The specimen was blood. The source is a woman between 40 and 50 years old in good health.

Concerning this clonotype itself: This may come from a read error, since a much larger clone is one base off. This chain connects TRBV12-3 or TRBV12-4 to TRBJ1-5; TRBD1 is a possible D gene (6 bases). The CDR3 has 14 residues. Trimming removed 5 bases at V and 11 bases at J, with 19 bases between. CDR3 in amino acids: CASSVTGTRESQHF. The CDR3 nucleotides read TGTGCCAGCAGTGTGACAGGAACGAGGGAATCCCAGCATTTT.

This chain uses TRBV2 with TRBJ2-3; 8 bases are a match to TRBD2. Unmatched junction bases numbered 7, after V lost 8 bases and J lost 0 bases. The germline V gene encodes CDR1 SNHLY and CDR2 FYNNEI. The CDR3 is 15 residues long. CDR3 in amino acids: CASAGGVTSTDTQYF. The CDR3 nucleotides are TGTGCCAGCGCCGGGGGGGTCACTAGCACAGATACGCAGTATTTT.

This chain connects TRBV12-3 or TRBV12-4 to TRBJ2-2; 7 positions agree with TRBD1. V lost 3 bases to trimming and J lost 7 bases; unmatched junction nucleotides: 5. The CDR3 is made up of 14 amino acids. In DNA, the CDR3 is TGTGCCAGCAGTTTGCTAGGGGGCATCGGGGAGCTGTTTTTT. It translates to CASSLLGGIGELFF.

The V gene is TRBV12-3 or TRBV12-4, the J gene TRBJ2-1, with 10 nucleotides matching TRBD2. The CDR3 consists of 17 residues. J was trimmed by 2 bases and V by 7 bases; bases with no gene match: 11. DNA of the CDR3: TGTGCCAGCACCAACACAGCGGGGGGGCCGGCCTACAATGAGCAGTTCTTC. Its translation is CASTNTAGGPAYNEQFF.

This clonotype was found a few times. The CDR3 here is CSASNLFLDSEPRSSYNSPLHF. CDR3 in DNA: TGCAGTGCTTCTAACCTCTTCCTCGACAGTGAGCCGAGAAGCTCCTATAATTCACCCCTCCACTTT. The chain combines TRBV20-1 with TRBJ1-6, with D perhaps matching TRBD1 (5 bases). This CDR3 spans 22 amino acids. CDR1 is DFQATT, CDR2 SNEGSKA, per germline (reference sequence). The germline V and J ends were trimmed by 5 bases and 0 bases, with 32 bases remaining between them.

Concerning this clonotype: This could be a read error, since a much larger clone is one nucleotide away. This chain connects TRBV4-3 to TRBJ2-4; 8 bases are shared with TRBD1. V shed 1 base, J shed 15 bases, and the junction held 17 bases outside the gene matches. Germline V gene data show CDR1 as LGHNA and CDR2 as YSLEER. This CDR3 has 16 residues. The CDR3 reads CASSQGLGTGFYERYF. The DNA for the CDR3 is TGCGCCAGCAGCCAAGGATTAGGGACAGGCTTCTACGAGCGGTACTTC.

To note about this clonotype: A read error may be the cause here, since a much bigger clone is one base away. This sequence joins TRBV27 and TRBJ2-5, with D perhaps TRBD2 (5 bases). The ends were cut back, 6 bases at V and 11 bases at J, with 13 bases in the middle. From germline, CDR1 is MNHEY and CDR2 SMNVEV (reference sequence). CDR3 size: 11 residues. The CDR3 DNA sequence: TGTGCCAGCAGGCGACGGGATGAGCAGTACTTC. Residues: CASRRRDEQYF.

This clonotype showed up just a few times. The chain combines TRBV5-1 with TRBJ1-2; no clear D gene. The V end lost 5 bases, the J end lost 6 bases, and 20 bases lay between the germline ends. Germline CDR1 SGHRS, CDR2 YFSETQ. The CDR3 length is 15 residues. The CDR3 loop is CASRFRLGVWDGYTF. In DNA form, the CDR3 reads TGCGCCAGCAGATTTCGGTTAGGTGTGTGGGATGGCTACACCTTC. Variable domain in full (rest from reference TRBV5-1 and TRBJ1-2): KAGVTQTPRYLIKTRGQQVTLSCSPISGHRSVSWYQQTPGQGLQFLFEYFSETQRNKGNFPGRFSGRQFSNSRSEMNVSTLELGDSALYLCASRFRLGVWDGYTFGSGTRLTVV.

This clonotype appeared a few times. The chain combines TRBV6-5 with TRBJ2-3; D gene ambiguous. Germline CDR1 and CDR2: MNHEY and SVGAGI. The CDR3 sequence is 16 residues long. The V end was cut by 0 bases, the J end by 1 base, with 11 bases between. The CDR3 loop is CASSYSRTMGTDTQYF. The DNA of the CDR3 is TGTGCCAGCAGTTACTCTAGGACGATGGGCACAGATACGCAGTATTTT.

This clonotype was counted between two and nine times. The rearrangement uses TRBV27 and TRBJ2-1; the match to TRBD2 covers 13 bases. V gave up 3 bases and J gave up 3 bases; unmatched junction bases: 11. CDR3 length equals 19 residues. Germline V gives CDR1 MNHEY, CDR2 SMNVEV (reference sequence). This CDR3 reads CASSFTGLAGARGYNEQFF. The CDR3 DNA sequence: TGTGCCAGCAGTTTTACCGGACTAGCGGGGGCCCGTGGCTACAATGAGCAGTTCTTC.

This chain links TRBV20-1 with TRBJ2-1, with 9 bases matching TRBD1. Losses at the gene ends were 6 bases for V and 5 bases for J; bases not matched to a gene: 8. The V gene's germline CDR1 is DFQATT and CDR2 SNEGSKA (reference sequence). This CDR3 is built from 14 residues. As DNA, the CDR3 is TGCAGTGCGTTTCCGGGACAGGGAAACAATGAGCAGTTCTTC. Protein sequence: CSAFPGQGNNEQFF.

This clonotype was observed a handful of times. The chain is built from TRBV11-2 and TRBJ1-2; no clear D. The ends were cut back, 4 bases at V and 0 bases at J, with 12 bases in the middle. Per the germline V gene, CDR1 is SGHAT and CDR2 is FQNNGV. The CDR3 spans 15 residues. The CDR3 is CASSSLGGANYGYTF. The CDR3 DNA sequence: TGTGCCAGCAGCTCTCTCGGAGGAGCTAACTATGGCTACACCTTC.

In its sample, this clonotype was seen a few times. The chain is built from TRBV5-6 and TRBJ2-1; the match to TRBD2 covers 8 bases. The CDR3 spans 17 residues. Germline V gene lookup returns CDR1 SGHDT and CDR2 YYEEEE. V gave up 3 bases and J gave up 3 bases; unmatched junction bases: 11. CDR3 DNA sequence: TGTGCCAGCAGCTCCCAGAAGGGGACTAGGGACTACAATGAGCAGTTCTTC. As protein: CASSSQKGTRDYNEQFF.

This clonotype has a handful of counts. The V gene is TRBV2, the J gene TRBJ2-5, with 15 positions matching TRBD2. This CDR3 is built from 15 residues. V shed 6 bases, J shed 2 bases, and the junction held 1 base outside the gene matches. CDR1 SNHLY and CDR2 FYNNEI come from the germline V gene. The CDR3 region is CASRGLAGGQETQYF. In DNA form, the CDR3 reads TGTGCCAGCAGGGGACTAGCGGGGGGACAAGAGACCCAGTACTTC. The whole variable domain, remainder taken from reference TRBV2 and TRBJ2-5, is EPEVTQTPSHQVTQMGQEVILRCVPISNHLYFYWYRQILGQKVEFLVSFYNNEISEKSEIFDDQFSVERPDGSNFTLKIRSTKLEDSAMYFCASRGLAGGQETQYFGPGTRLLVL.

This clonotype was seen ten or more times. The rearrangement links TRBV24-1 to TRBJ2-5; a possible D gene is TRBD1 (5 bases). The germline V and J ends were trimmed by 3 bases and 5 bases, with 15 bases remaining between them. The CDR3 runs 15 residues. Germline V lookup: CDR1 KGHDR, CDR2 SFDVKD. The CDR3 loop is CATSDRTSVGETQYF. The CDR3 DNA follows: TGTGCCACCAGTGATCGGACATCTGTTGGGGAGACCCAGTACTTC.

This clonotype was detected a few times. The chain links TRBV6-5 to TRBJ1-3, with 8 bases matching TRBD1. Germline CDR1 reads MNHEY; CDR2 reads SVGAGI. The ends lost 4 bases at V and 2 bases at J; junction bases unmatched: 13. This CDR3 comprises 18 residues. CDR3 in DNA: TGTGCCAGCAGTTCCTTTAGAGGACAGGGATCAACTGGAAACACCATATATTTT. Translation: CASSSFRGQGSTGNTIYF.

The chain links TRBV10-3 to TRBJ1-1; a weak D match, TRBD1 (5 bases). Germline V gene lookup returns CDR1 ENHRY and CDR2 SYGVKD. V was trimmed by 3 bases and J by 7 bases, leaving 9 bases between them. The CDR3 spans 12 residues. The CDR3 region has the DNA TGTGCCATCAGTGAAGGGGTCGGTGAAGCTTTCTTT. Residues: CAISEGVGEAFF.

J is TRBJ2-5 and V is TRBV29-1; TRBD1 is a possible D gene (6 bases). Trimming stripped 5 bases from V and 4 bases from J, with 14 bases between. The V gene's germline CDR1 is SQVTM and CDR2 ANQGSEA. The CDR3 spans 13 residues. Written as DNA, the CDR3 is TGCAGCGTTACAGGGATAAGGGGAGAGACCCAGTACTTC. The encoded protein is CSVTGIRGETQYF. The full variable domain, completed using reference TRBV29-1 and TRBJ2-5, is SAVISQKPSRDICQRGTSLTIQCQVDSQVTMMFWYRQQPGQSLTLIATANQGSEATYESGFVIDKFPISRPNLTFSTLTVSNMSPEDSSIYLCSVTGIRGETQYFGPGTRLLVL.

Concerning this clonotype itself: Relative to the germline gene, one junction end is altered; a read error may explain this. The rearrangement links TRBV5-5 to TRBJ1-6, with 7 nucleotides matching TRBD1. This CDR3 spans 15 amino acids. CDR1 and CDR2 from the germline V gene are SGHKS and YYEKEE (reference sequence). This chain's CDR3 is CAGSPRTGDNSPLHF. Here the CDR3 DNA reads TGTGCCGGCAGCCCACGAACAGGGGATAATTCACCCCTCCACTTT. The full variable domain, in which reference TRBV5-5 and TRBJ1-6 provide the parts outside the CDR3, is DAGVTQSPTHLIKTRGQQVTLRCSPISGHKSVSWYQQVLGQGPQFIFQYYEKEERGRGNFPDRFSARQFPNYSSELNVNALLLGDSALYLCAGSPRTGDNSPLHFGNGTRLTVT.

The table lists this clonotype with many counts. V usage is TRBV11-2 and J usage is TRBJ2-3, with D possibly matching TRBD1 (5 bases). Germline assignment: CDR1 SGHAT and CDR2 FQNNGV. The length of the CDR3 is 15 residues. The V end lost 1 base, the J end lost 1 base, and 9 bases lay between the germline ends. CDR3 coding DNA: TGTGCCAGCAGCTTAGCAGGGTTCGGCACAGATACGCAGTATTTT. As protein: CASSLAGFGTDTQYF.